This TCR beta chain was obtained from a study of blood T cell repertoires in COVID-19. At the level of the study: Samples representing acute and convalescent COVID-19 were sourced from the United States, Italy and Spain. Nucleic acid was either cDNA or gDNA, and it came from T cells, B-cell-depleted T cells, or PBMCs.

Profiled with immunoSEQ multiplex PCR; TCRdb holds only in-frame clones, not every one. The table shows roughly 230,000 clones, with around 90% occurring only once. This CDR3 has 13 amino acids. V was clipped by 10 bases and J by 6 bases, with 18 bases between them. Germline V lookup: CDR1 SNHLY, CDR2 FYNNEI. Patients at the Seattle site were enrolled during active infection and followed longitudinally. This receptor was identified in a man in his thirties or forties with COVID-19, enrolled during active disease. The chain links TRBV2 to TRBJ1-2; D is possibly TRBD1 (6 bases). The sample comprised peripheral blood. The CDR3 bases are TGTGCCACCGATACCCGGGGGGGCGATGGCTACACCTTC. This sequence encodes CATDTRGGDGYTF.